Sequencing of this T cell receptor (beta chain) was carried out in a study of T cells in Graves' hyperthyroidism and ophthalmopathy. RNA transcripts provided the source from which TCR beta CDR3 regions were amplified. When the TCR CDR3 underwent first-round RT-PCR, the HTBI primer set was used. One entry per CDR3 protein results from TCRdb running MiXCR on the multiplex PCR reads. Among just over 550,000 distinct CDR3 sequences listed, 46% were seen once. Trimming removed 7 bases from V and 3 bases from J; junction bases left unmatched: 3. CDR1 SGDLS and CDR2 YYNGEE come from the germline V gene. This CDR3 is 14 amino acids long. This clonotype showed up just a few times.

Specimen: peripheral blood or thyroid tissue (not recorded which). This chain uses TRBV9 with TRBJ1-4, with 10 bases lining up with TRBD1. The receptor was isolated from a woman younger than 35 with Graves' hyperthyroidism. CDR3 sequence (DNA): TGTGCCAGCGGGGGGACAGGGGCTAATGAAAAACTGTTTTTT. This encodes CASGGTGANEKLFF.